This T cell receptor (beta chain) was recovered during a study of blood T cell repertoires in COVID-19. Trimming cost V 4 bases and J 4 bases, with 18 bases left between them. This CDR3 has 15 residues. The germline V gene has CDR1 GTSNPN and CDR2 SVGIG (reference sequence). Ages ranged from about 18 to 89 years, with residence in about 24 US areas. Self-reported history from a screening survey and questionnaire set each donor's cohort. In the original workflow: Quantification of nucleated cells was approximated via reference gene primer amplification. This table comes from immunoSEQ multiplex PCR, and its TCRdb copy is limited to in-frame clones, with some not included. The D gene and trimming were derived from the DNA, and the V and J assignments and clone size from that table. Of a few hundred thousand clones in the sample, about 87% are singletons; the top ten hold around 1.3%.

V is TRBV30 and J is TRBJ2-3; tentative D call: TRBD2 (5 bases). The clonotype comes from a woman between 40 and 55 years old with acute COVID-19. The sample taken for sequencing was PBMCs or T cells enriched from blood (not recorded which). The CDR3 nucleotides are TGTGCCTGGAAAACTCGAGGGTTGCAGGCAGATACGCAGTATTTT. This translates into CAWKTRGLQADTQYF.